Listed below are T cell receptor beta chains from one sample, sequenced in a study of somatic mutations in cytotoxic T cells in rheumatoid arthritis. The table came from immunoSEQ multiplex PCR; TCRdb's copy has only in-frame clones and leaves some out. The table records approximately 18,000 clones, around three quarters of them present only once. Sequencing was carried out using CD8+ T cells sorted from blood. These receptors were taken from an adult with rheumatoid arthritis. Each CDR3 is given with its conserved first and last residue. Fields, in order: J gene, V gene, clone size, D gene, CDR3 protein, CDR3 DNA. The D gene is left open where the match is weak. Clone size is shown for a subset of rows, as once, few, many or a class of expanded clone.

j_call: TRBJ2-7
v_call: TRBV7-6
clone_size: few
d_call: -
cdr3_aa: CASSLATSREQYF
cdr3_nt: TGTGCCAGCAGCTTAGCTACCTCTCGCGAGCAGTACTTC

j_call: TRBJ1-4
v_call: TRBV5-1
clone_size: -
d_call: TRBD1
cdr3_aa: CASSLEPGGGEKLFF
cdr3_nt: TGCGCCAGCAGCTTGGAACCAGGGGGAGGGGAAAAACTGTTTTTT

j_call: TRBJ2-1
v_call: TRBV5-5
clone_size: once
d_call: TRBD2
cdr3_aa: CASSWGLAGGIRDEQFF
cdr3_nt: TGTGCCAGCAGCTGGGGACTAGCGGGGGGGATTAGGGATGAGCAGTTCTTC

j_call: TRBJ1-4
v_call: TRBV9
clone_size: -
d_call: -
cdr3_aa: CASSGGATNEKLFF
cdr3_nt: TGTGCCAGCAGCGGCGGCGCAACTAATGAAAAACTGTTTTTT

j_call: TRBJ2-7
v_call: TRBV30
clone_size: -
d_call: TRBD2
cdr3_aa: CASGGSDEQYF
cdr3_nt: TGTGCCTCGGGGGGGAGCGACGAGCAGTACTTC

j_call: TRBJ1-3
v_call: TRBV6-4
clone_size: -
d_call: -
cdr3_aa: CASSETAGNTIYF
cdr3_nt: TGTGCCAGCAGTGAGACAGCTGGAAACACCATATATTTT

j_call: TRBJ1-2
v_call: TRBV11-3
clone_size: -
d_call: TRBD1
cdr3_aa: CASSFSGQDGYTF
cdr3_nt: TGTGCCAGCAGCTTCTCCGGACAGGATGGCTACACCTTC

j_call: TRBJ1-2
v_call: TRBV2
clone_size: few
d_call: -
cdr3_aa: CASSERSLYGYTF
cdr3_nt: TGTGCCAGCAGTGAGAGGTCTCTCTATGGCTACACCTTC

j_call: TRBJ2-5
v_call: TRBV5-1
clone_size: -
d_call: -
cdr3_aa: CASSLEGIPEETQYF
cdr3_nt: TGCGCCAGCAGCTTGGAGGGGATTCCAGAAGAGACCCAGTACTTC

j_call: TRBJ2-1
v_call: TRBV7-6
clone_size: -
d_call: -
cdr3_aa: CASSSATGRVGNEQFF
cdr3_nt: TGTGCCAGCAGCTCCGCTACGGGGCGGGTGGGCAATGAGCAGTTCTTC

j_call: TRBJ1-1
v_call: TRBV29-1
clone_size: once
d_call: -
cdr3_aa: CSVEVLHPVFWNTEAFF
cdr3_nt: TGCAGCGTTGAAGTTCTACACCCCGTCTTTTGGAACACTGAAGCTTTCTTT

j_call: TRBJ2-1
v_call: TRBV6-1
clone_size: -
d_call: -
cdr3_aa: CASRTMGPNEQFF
cdr3_nt: TGTGCCAGCAGAACAATGGGCCCTAATGAGCAGTTCTTC

j_call: TRBJ2-3
v_call: TRBV5-1
clone_size: -
d_call: TRBD2
cdr3_aa: CASSLELAETDTQYF
cdr3_nt: TGCGCCAGCAGCTTGGAACTAGCGGAGACAGATACGCAGTATTTT

j_call: TRBJ2-7
v_call: TRBV4-1
clone_size: -
d_call: TRBD1
cdr3_aa: CASSHPGQGNEQYF
cdr3_nt: TGCGCCAGCAGCCACCCAGGACAGGGAAACGAGCAGTACTTC

j_call: TRBJ2-1
v_call: TRBV6-1
clone_size: -
d_call: TRBD2
cdr3_aa: CASSEGGLAGGPYNEQFF
cdr3_nt: TGTGCCAGCAGTGAAGGTGGACTAGCGGGGGGGCCGTACAATGAGCAGTTCTTC

j_call: TRBJ2-1
v_call: TRBV29-1
clone_size: -
d_call: TRBD2
cdr3_aa: CSVRSSGEVNEQFF
cdr3_nt: TGCAGCGTTCGGTCTAGCGGGGAGGTAAATGAGCAGTTCTTC

j_call: TRBJ1-1
v_call: TRBV5-1
clone_size: -
d_call: -
cdr3_aa: CASSLGGTGDWVFF
cdr3_nt: TGCGCCAGCAGCTTGGGCGGGACGGGGGATTGGGTTTTCTTT

j_call: TRBJ2-7
v_call: TRBV7-9
clone_size: -
d_call: -
cdr3_aa: CASSLEGGDLVQYF
cdr3_nt: TGTGCCAGCAGCTTAGAGGGTGGGGACCTCGTGCAGTACTTC

j_call: TRBJ1-6
v_call: TRBV30
clone_size: -
d_call: -
cdr3_aa: CAWSGGLYNSPLHF
cdr3_nt: TGTGCCTGGAGTGGCGGACTTTATAATTCACCCCTCCACTTT

j_call: TRBJ2-7
v_call: TRBV7-9
clone_size: -
d_call: -
cdr3_aa: CASSLGSPYEQYF
cdr3_nt: TGTGCCAGCAGCTTAGGTTCGCCCTACGAGCAGTACTTC

j_call: TRBJ2-2
v_call: TRBV4-1
clone_size: -
d_call: -
cdr3_aa: CASSQGRGLNTGELFF
cdr3_nt: TGCGCCAGCAGCCAAGGGCGGGGACTGAACACCGGGGAGCTGTTTTTT

j_call: TRBJ1-2
v_call: TRBV7-6
clone_size: -
d_call: -
cdr3_aa: CASSIGVGNYGYTF
cdr3_nt: TGTGCCAGCAGCATCGGGGTTGGTAACTATGGCTACACCTTC

j_call: TRBJ1-5
v_call: TRBV2
clone_size: -
d_call: -
cdr3_aa: CASKLMDSNQPQHF
cdr3_nt: TGTGCCAGCAAGTTAATGGATAGCAATCAGCCCCAGCATTTT

j_call: TRBJ2-1
v_call: TRBV9
clone_size: -
d_call: TRBD2
cdr3_aa: CASSVGLAGGRSYNEQFF
cdr3_nt: TGTGCCAGCAGCGTCGGACTAGCGGGGGGCCGCTCCTACAATGAGCAGTTCTTC

j_call: TRBJ2-1
v_call: TRBV4-1
clone_size: -
d_call: -
cdr3_aa: CASSQALRGDEQFF
cdr3_nt: TGCGCCAGCAGCCAAGCTCTCCGCGGGGATGAGCAGTTCTTC

j_call: TRBJ2-7
v_call: TRBV5-5
clone_size: -
d_call: -
cdr3_aa: CASSLLGEPYEQYF
cdr3_nt: TGTGCCAGCAGCTTGCTCGGGGAGCCCTACGAGCAGTACTTC

j_call: TRBJ2-7
v_call: TRBV2
clone_size: -
d_call: TRBD2
cdr3_aa: CASSQPSGAYEQYF
cdr3_nt: TGTGCCAGCAGTCAACCTAGCGGGGCCTACGAGCAGTACTTC

j_call: TRBJ2-1
v_call: TRBV10-3
clone_size: -
d_call: TRBD1
cdr3_aa: CAISDPDRGPTYNEQFF
cdr3_nt: TGTGCCATCAGTGATCCGGACAGGGGGCCTACCTACAATGAGCAGTTCTTC

j_call: TRBJ1-3
v_call: TRBV30
clone_size: -
d_call: -
cdr3_aa: CAWGAGNTIYF
cdr3_nt: TGTGCCTGGGGGGCCGGAAACACCATATATTTT

j_call: TRBJ1-6
v_call: TRBV15
clone_size: -
d_call: TRBD1
cdr3_aa: CATSKNRGNSPLHF
cdr3_nt: TGTGCCACCAGCAAAAACAGGGGGAATTCACCCCTCCACTTT

j_call: TRBJ1-1
v_call: TRBV29-1
clone_size: -
d_call: -
cdr3_aa: CSVEDSGLTTEAFF
cdr3_nt: TGCAGCGTTGAAGATTCAGGGCTGACCACTGAAGCTTTCTTT

j_call: TRBJ2-3
v_call: TRBV6-4
clone_size: -
d_call: -
cdr3_aa: CASSDLGADTQYF
cdr3_nt: TGTGCCAGCAGTGACCTTGGGGCAGATACGCAGTATTTT

j_call: TRBJ2-2
v_call: TRBV5-1
clone_size: -
d_call: -
cdr3_aa: CASSPRGADFLGELFF
cdr3_nt: TGCGCCAGCAGCCCCCGTGGGGCGGACTTCCTCGGGGAGCTGTTTTTT

j_call: TRBJ2-5
v_call: TRBV2
clone_size: -
d_call: TRBD1
cdr3_aa: CARGGGEAVQTQYF
cdr3_nt: TGTGCCAGAGGGGGCGGCGAGGCTGTACAGACCCAGTACTTC

j_call: TRBJ1-2
v_call: TRBV9
clone_size: -
d_call: -
cdr3_aa: CASSSRGNYGYTF
cdr3_nt: TGTGCCAGCAGCTCCCGGGGCAACTATGGCTACACCTTC

j_call: TRBJ1-1
v_call: TRBV4-1
clone_size: -
d_call: -
cdr3_aa: CASSQAAGTEAFF
cdr3_nt: TGCGCCAGCAGCCAAGCGGCGGGCACTGAAGCTTTCTTT

j_call: TRBJ2-3
v_call: TRBV12-5
clone_size: -
d_call: TRBD1
cdr3_aa: CASGLAGTGVDTQYF
cdr3_nt: TGTGCTAGTGGTTTGGCCGGGACAGGGGTTGATACGCAGTATTTT

j_call: TRBJ1-3
v_call: TRBV5-5
clone_size: once
d_call: -
cdr3_aa: CASSLVPGSGGNTIYF
cdr3_nt: TGTGCCAGCAGCTTGGTTCCGGGATCGGGAGGAAACACCATATATTTT

j_call: TRBJ1-2
v_call: TRBV4-1
clone_size: -
d_call: -
cdr3_aa: CASKPGRGAGYGYTF
cdr3_nt: TGCGCCAGCAAACCGGGTAGGGGCGCAGGCTATGGCTACACCTTC

j_call: TRBJ1-1
v_call: TRBV5-1
clone_size: once
d_call: -
cdr3_aa: CASSLEGRSSTEAFF
cdr3_nt: TGCGCCAGCAGCTTGGAGGGACGCAGCTCTACTGAAGCTTTCTTT

j_call: TRBJ2-7
v_call: TRBV10-3
clone_size: -
d_call: -
cdr3_aa: CAAGSGEQYF
cdr3_nt: TGTGCCGCAGGGTCAGGCGAGCAGTACTTC

j_call: TRBJ2-1
v_call: TRBV9
clone_size: -
d_call: TRBD1
cdr3_aa: CASSVLGQGPDNEQFF
cdr3_nt: TGTGCCAGCAGCGTATTGGGACAGGGTCCGGACAATGAGCAGTTCTTC

j_call: TRBJ2-7
v_call: TRBV4-1
clone_size: -
d_call: TRBD1
cdr3_aa: CASSQVTGGSYGQYF
cdr3_nt: TGCGCCAGCAGCCAGGTTACAGGGGGCTCCTACGGGCAGTACTTC

j_call: TRBJ1-2
v_call: TRBV13
clone_size: -
d_call: -
cdr3_aa: CASSARVRLPDGYTF
cdr3_nt: TGTGCCAGCAGCGCGAGGGTCAGGCTACCTGATGGCTACACCTTC

j_call: TRBJ2-7
v_call: TRBV7-3
clone_size: -
d_call: -
cdr3_aa: CASSLIGGGDEQYF
cdr3_nt: TGTGCCAGCAGCTTAATTGGCGGTGGGGACGAGCAGTACTTC

j_call: TRBJ2-5
v_call: TRBV7-7
clone_size: once
d_call: -
cdr3_aa: CASSLAPVETEETQYF
cdr3_nt: TGTGCCAGCAGCTTAGCCCCCGTCGAGACTGAAGAGACCCAGTACTTC

j_call: TRBJ1-6
v_call: TRBV27
clone_size: -
d_call: -
cdr3_aa: CASSWGNNSPLHF
cdr3_nt: TGTGCCAGCAGTTGGGGGAATAATTCACCCCTCCACTTT

j_call: TRBJ2-4
v_call: TRBV21-1
clone_size: -
d_call: -
cdr3_aa: CASSSHAGWPYVQYF
cdr3_nt: TGTGCCAGCAGCTCCCATGCCGGGTGGCCCTACGTTCAGTACTTC

j_call: TRBJ1-2
v_call: TRBV7-9
clone_size: -
d_call: -
cdr3_aa: CASSLALPNYGYTF
cdr3_nt: TGTGCCAGCAGCTTAGCGCTCCCGAACTATGGCTACACCTTC

j_call: TRBJ2-7
v_call: TRBV5-6
clone_size: -
d_call: TRBD2
cdr3_aa: CASSPGTSFAEQYF
cdr3_nt: TGTGCCAGCAGCCCAGGGACTAGTTTTGCCGAGCAGTACTTC

j_call: TRBJ2-1
v_call: TRBV14
clone_size: once
d_call: TRBD2
cdr3_aa: CASSQVGGVAFGEQFF
cdr3_nt: TGTGCCAGCAGCCAAGTGGGGGGGGTAGCGTTCGGGGAGCAGTTCTTC

j_call: TRBJ2-7
v_call: TRBV29-1
clone_size: -
d_call: -
cdr3_aa: CSVEFRRMTVLEQYF
cdr3_nt: TGCAGCGTGGAGTTCCGACGGATGACTGTACTCGAGCAGTACTTC

j_call: TRBJ2-7
v_call: TRBV7-8
clone_size: -
d_call: -
cdr3_aa: CASSSWTLVVEQYF
cdr3_nt: TGTGCCAGCAGCTCGTGGACACTGGTCGTCGAGCAGTACTTC

j_call: TRBJ2-6
v_call: TRBV30
clone_size: -
d_call: TRBD1
cdr3_aa: CAWSVQGATYTLSGANVLTF
cdr3_nt: TGTGCCTGGAGTGTACAGGGGGCGACCTACACCCTCTCTGGGGCCAACGTCCTGACTTTC

j_call: TRBJ2-1
v_call: TRBV6-1
clone_size: -
d_call: TRBD2
cdr3_aa: CASIRLAGGPNEQFF
cdr3_nt: TGTGCCAGCATAAGACTAGCGGGGGGGCCCAATGAGCAGTTCTTC